These 6 T cell receptor beta chains share one sample of origin, sequenced in a study of blood T cell repertoires in COVID-19. TCRdb's copy holds only in-frame clones and misses some; the assay was immunoSEQ multiplex PCR. The data contain about 40,000 clones, roughly 84% of them singletons. Sequencing input: peripheral blood. These receptors all stem from a human donor in a cohort sampled during active COVID-19.

The chain combines TRBV6-2 or TRBV6-3 with TRBJ2-3; 11 bases line up with TRBD2. J was trimmed by 0 bases and V by 4 bases; bases with no gene match: 9. CDR3 length: 18 residues. The germline V gene encodes CDR1 MNHEY and CDR2 SVGEGT. The CDR3 sequence: CASSSRTSGRQSTDTQYF. The DNA of the CDR3 is TGTGCCAGCAGTTCCCGGACTAGCGGGCGCCAAAGCACAGATACGCAGTATTTT.

In this sample, this clone turned up once. V gene TRBV3-1 (or the pseudogene TRBV3-2) combines with J gene TRBJ1-3; D may be TRBD1 (6 bases). V was pared by 6 bases and J by 3 bases, with 12 bases between. Looked up from germline, CDR1 is LGHDT and CDR2 is YNNKEL (reference sequence). The CDR3 extends over 14 amino acids. CDR3 DNA sequence: TGTGCCAGCAGTCACAGGGAGAGTGGAAACACCATATATTTT. Translating it yields CASSHRESGNTIYF.

The rearrangement joins TRBV5-1 to TRBJ1-6, with D tentatively TRBD1 (5 bases). Looked up from germline, CDR1 is SGHRS and CDR2 is YFSETQ. The CDR3 covers 16 residues. V lost 4 bases and J 9 bases, leaving 20 bases between the germline ends. The CDR3 DNA sequence: TGCGCCAGCAGCCCGACCGGGACTGAACGGGCTTCACCCCTCCACTTT. Residues: CASSPTGTERASPLHF.

For the CDR3, the DNA is TGTGCCAGCAGCCAAGGACAGGGGGCTTTTCTCGGTTACAATGAGCAGTTCTTC. Protein sequence: CASSQGQGAFLGYNEQFF. The V gene is TRBV3-1 (or the pseudogene TRBV3-2), the J gene TRBJ2-1; TRBD1 matches 10 bases. The V segment lost 1 base and the J segment 4 bases; nucleotides outside the gene matches: 10. The CDR3 loop spans 18 amino acids. The germline gives CDR1 LGHDT, CDR2 YNNKEL (reference sequence).

The J gene is TRBJ1-2, the V gene TRBV3-1 (or the pseudogene TRBV3-2), with 7 bases aligning to TRBD1. Looked up from germline, CDR1 is LGHDT and CDR2 is YNNKEL (reference sequence). CDR3 size: 15 residues. V was pared by 4 bases and J by 4 bases, with 9 bases of the junction left unmatched. CDR3 loop: CASSPRTGAVYGYTF. CDR3 DNA: TGTGCCAGCAGCCCCAGGACAGGAGCCGTCTATGGCTACACCTTC.

The gene calls are TRBV5-1 and TRBJ1-2, with TRBD1 as a possible D gene (6 bases). CDR3 size: 15 residues. Between the trimmed V and J ends, which lost 6 bases and 4 bases, there was a span of 19 bases. Germline V gene lookup returns CDR1 SGHRS and CDR2 YFSETQ. This chain's CDR3 is CASTPGPGGGYGYTF. CDR3 bases: TGCGCCAGCACCCCAGGGCCGGGGGGCGGCTATGGCTACACCTTC.